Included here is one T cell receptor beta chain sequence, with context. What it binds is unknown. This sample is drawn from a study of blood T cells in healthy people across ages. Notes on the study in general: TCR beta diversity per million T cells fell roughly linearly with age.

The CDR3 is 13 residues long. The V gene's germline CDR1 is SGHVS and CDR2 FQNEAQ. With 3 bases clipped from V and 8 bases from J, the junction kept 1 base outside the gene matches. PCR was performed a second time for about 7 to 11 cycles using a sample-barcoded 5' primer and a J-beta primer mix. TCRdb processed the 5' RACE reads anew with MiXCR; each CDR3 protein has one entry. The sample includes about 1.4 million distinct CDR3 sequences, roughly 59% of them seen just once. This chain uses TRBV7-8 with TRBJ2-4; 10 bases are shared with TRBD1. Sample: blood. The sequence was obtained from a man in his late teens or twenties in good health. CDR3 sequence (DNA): TGTGCCAGCAGCTTCGGGACAGGGGACATTCAGTACTTC. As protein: CASSFGTGDIQYF.